This T cell receptor beta chain originates from a study of regulatory T cells in long-lasting Graves disease. Findings of the study overall: Segments TRBV28, TRBJ1-2 and TRBJ2-5 showed preferential usage in persistent disease. Lower TCR diversity characterized persistent Graves' patients relative to newly diagnosed patients.

Turning to this clonotype: Its specificity is not known.

The CDR3 contains 12 residues. Between the trimmed V and J ends, which lost 2 bases and 7 bases, there was a span of 6 bases. Germline V gives CDR1 SNHLY, CDR2 FYNNEI. Combining iRepertoire HTBI primers with Arm-PCR of CDR3 regions, the authors built TCR beta libraries. Via MiXCR, TCRdb re-called the multiplex PCR reads, giving one row per CDR3 protein. The sample records 390,000 or so distinct CDR3 sequences, approximately 25% being singletons. Time point of the sample: persistent/refractory GD, antithyroid drugs over 5 years with positive TRAb. PBMC RNA served as the TCR library source. Under American Thyroid Association guidelines, Graves' disease was diagnosed.

V usage is TRBV2 and J usage is TRBJ2-1; D is unclear. The sequence was collected from a woman in her thirties or forties with Graves disease. Sequenced material: peripheral blood mononuclear cells (PBMCs), taken when the disease was refractory, from a patient treated with antithyroid drugs. CDR3 sequence (DNA): TGTGCCAGCAGTGAATGGGAAAATGAGCAGTTCTTC. Amino acid sequence: CASSEWENEQFF.